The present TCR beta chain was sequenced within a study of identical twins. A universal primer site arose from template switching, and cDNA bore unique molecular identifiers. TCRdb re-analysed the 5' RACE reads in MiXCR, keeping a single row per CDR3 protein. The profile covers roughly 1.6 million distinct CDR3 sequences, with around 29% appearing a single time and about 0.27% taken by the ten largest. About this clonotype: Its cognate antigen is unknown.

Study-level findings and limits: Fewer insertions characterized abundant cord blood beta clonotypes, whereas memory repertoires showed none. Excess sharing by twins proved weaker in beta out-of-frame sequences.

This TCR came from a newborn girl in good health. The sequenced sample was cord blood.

As DNA, the CDR3 is TGCGCCACCAAGGGGGGGGAGGTCTACAATGAGCAGTACTTC. Translation gives CATKGGEVYNEQYF. The chain uses TRBV5-1 and TRBJ2-5; tentatively, D is TRBD2 (7 bases). CDR3 length: 14 amino acids. Trimming cost V 9 bases and J 11 bases, with 26 bases left between them. CDR1 and CDR2 (germline): SGHRS, YFSETQ.